This T cell receptor (beta chain) is drawn from a study of blood T cell repertoires in COVID-19. Profiling relied on immunoSEQ multiplex PCR, and the TCRdb table lists in-frame clones only, not all of them. The sample consists of approximately 210,000 clones, around 85% of them appearing once. This sequence originates from a woman in her 70s with acute or convalescent COVID-19. Sequenced sample: peripheral blood.

The CDR3 loop is CASSFQGNEQFF. The CDR3 DNA is TGTGCCAGCAGCTTCCAGGGGAATGAGCAGTTCTTC. This rearrangement joins TRBV5-6 to TRBJ2-1; possibly TRBD1 for D (6 bases). This CDR3 is built from 12 residues. V was cut by 2 bases and J by 7 bases, with 7 bases left in between. Germline values: CDR1 SGHDT, CDR2 YYEEEE. Variable domain in full (rest from reference TRBV5-6 and TRBJ2-1): DAGVTQSPTHLIKTRGQQVTLRCSPKSGHDTVSWYQQALGQGPQFIFQYYEEEERQRGNFPDRFSGHQFPNYSSELNVNALLLGDSALYLCASSFQGNEQFFGPGTRLTVL.